The source of this T cell receptor (beta chain) is a study of blood T cell repertoires in COVID-19. The length of the CDR3 is 17 residues. CDR1 is LGHNA and CDR2 is YNFKEQ in the germline V gene. Trimming pared 1 base from V and 4 bases from J, leaving 20 bases between. Original handling: Nucleated cell number was recorded as an estimate derived from reference gene primer amplification. Sequenced by immunoSEQ multiplex PCR; TCRdb stores in-frame clones only, minus some. For V, J and clone size, that table is used; D and trimming come from the DNA. The sample carries 250,000 to 300,000 clones, 88% recorded once.

The sequence was collected from a woman aged 25 to 39 with COVID-19, enrolled during active disease. Sequenced sample: peripheral blood. J is TRBJ2-7 and V is TRBV4-2; tentatively, D is TRBD2 (6 bases). CDR3 bases: TGTGCCAGCAGCCAAGTTGATAGCGGCCGAACTTTGTACGAGCAGTACTTC. This codes for CASSQVDSGRTLYEQYF.